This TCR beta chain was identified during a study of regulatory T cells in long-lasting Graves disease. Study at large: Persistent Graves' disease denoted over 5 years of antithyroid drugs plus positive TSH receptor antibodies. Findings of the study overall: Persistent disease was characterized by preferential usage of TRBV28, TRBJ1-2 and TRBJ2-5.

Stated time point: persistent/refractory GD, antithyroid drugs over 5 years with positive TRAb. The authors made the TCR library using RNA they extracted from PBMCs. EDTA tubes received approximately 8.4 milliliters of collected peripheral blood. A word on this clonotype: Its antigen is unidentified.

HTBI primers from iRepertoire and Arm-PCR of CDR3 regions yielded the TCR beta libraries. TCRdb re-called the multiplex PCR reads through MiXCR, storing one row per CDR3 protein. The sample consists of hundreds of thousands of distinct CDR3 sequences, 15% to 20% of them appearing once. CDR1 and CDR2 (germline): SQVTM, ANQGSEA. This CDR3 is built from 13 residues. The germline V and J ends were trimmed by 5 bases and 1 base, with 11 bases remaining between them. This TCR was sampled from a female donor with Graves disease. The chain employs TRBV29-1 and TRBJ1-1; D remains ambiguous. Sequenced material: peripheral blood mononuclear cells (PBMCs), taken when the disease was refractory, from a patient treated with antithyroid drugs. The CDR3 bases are TGCAGCGTTCGTGGCACACAGAACACTGAAGCTTTCTTT. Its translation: CSVRGTQNTEAFF.